This T cell receptor (beta chain) came from a study of blood T cell repertoires in COVID-19. Study-wide context: COVID-19 samples, acute and convalescent, were from the United States, Italy and Spain.

Repertoires were generated with immunoSEQ multiplex PCR, while TCRdb's copy carries only in-frame clones and drops some. The sample contains more than 200,000 clones, roughly four fifths of which appear only once. The Seattle site enrolled patients during active infection and followed them longitudinally. In the case of this clone: This CDR3 is also generated by other DNA sequences in the sample.

The length of the CDR3 is 11 residues. V gave up 6 bases and J gave up 8 bases, with 10 bases separating them. The sequence came from a woman of 80 years or more with COVID-19, enrolled during active disease. V gene TRBV12-3 or TRBV12-4 combines with J gene TRBJ1-2, with D maybe TRBD1 (5 bases). The sample comprised peripheral blood. The CDR3 spells CASSPGGGYTF. The CDR3 DNA reads TGTGCCAGCAGCCCGGGGGGGGGCTACACCTTC.